The clone carrying this T cell receptor (beta chain) was recorded once. The target antigen is unknown. The CDR3 loop spans 14 amino acids. V dropped 2 bases and J dropped 7; count of bases not matched to a gene: 1. CDR1 and CDR2 from the germline V gene are LNHNV and YYDKDF (reference sequence). Data came from immunoSEQ multiplex PCR; TCRdb stores just in-frame clones and leaves some out. In the table there are approximately 76,000 clones, about 88% of which are singletons. This sample is part of a study of OX40 agonist ivuxolimab in advanced cancers. Study details: The study treated patients with ivuxolimab, an agonistic anti-OX40 (CD134) antibody. Head and neck, renal cell, melanoma or hepatocellular carcinoma were the cancers that dose-escalation patients had. Of mixed ages from about 20 to 90 and averaging about 56 years, the group was around 78% male. Study-level points and caveats: Partial responders treated at 0.1-3.0 mg/kg exhibited clonal expansion among the lowest measured.

The chain uses TRBV15 and TRBJ2-2; 10 bases map to TRBD1. This specimen was CD4+ or CD8+ T cells sorted from blood, taken in a trial of the OX40 agonist ivuxolimab. The clonotype comes from an adult with an advanced solid tumor such as melanoma, head and neck, liver or kidney cancer. The CDR3 nucleotides read TGTGCCACCAGCAGAAGGACAGGGGGCGGGGAGCTGTTTTTT. Protein sequence: CATSRRTGGGELFF.